This T cell receptor (beta chain) comes out of a study of blood T cells in healthy people across ages. CDR3 size: 12 residues. Trimming took off 6 bases at V and 10 bases at J, with 15 bases between the two ends. Germline lookup yields CDR1 MNHNS and CDR2 SASEGT. Next came a second PCR, run for about 6 to 11 cycles, which used a sample-barcoded 5' primer along with a J-beta primer mix. TCRdb re-called the 5' RACE reads with MiXCR, one entry per CDR3 protein. The sample contains roughly 500,000 distinct CDR3 sequences, around 24% of which appear only once. The sample also formed part of further work on T cells of mothers and their children. That source adds: Microchimeric T cell clones that persisted were not detected.

Material: blood. This TCR derives from a boy aged 5-17 years in good health. The rearrangement uses TRBV6-1 and TRBJ1-1, with D unresolved. DNA for the CDR3: TGTGCCAGCAGCCGAGACTTGCCCGGAGCTTTCTTT. Amino acids: CASSRDLPGAFF.